This T cell receptor beta chain was captured in a study of blood T cell repertoires in COVID-19. Whole-study context: COVID-19 samples from acute and convalescent phases originated in the United States, Italy and Spain. The analysed material was cDNA or gDNA that came from T cells, B-cell-depleted T cells, or PBMCs.

Among Cohort 3 donors, those recovered had two negative PCRs, clearance, or symptom resolution. This CDR3 region has 17 residues. Germline CDR1 reads KGHSH; CDR2 reads LQKENI. With 3 bases removed from V and 4 bases from J, the gap between germline ends came to 16 bases. Only in-frame clones appear in the TCRdb table, and some are missing; sequencing was by immunoSEQ multiplex PCR. This table holds about 130,000 clones, around 83% found once. The sequenced sample was PBMCs or T cells enriched from blood (not recorded which). The receptor comes from a man between 25 and 39 years old who had recovered from COVID-19. This rearrangement joins TRBV18 to TRBJ2-6, with D unclear. This CDR3 reads CASSPPQVRPGANVLTF. CDR3 nucleotide sequence: TGTGCCAGCTCACCCCCCCAGGTCCGCCCCGGGGCCAACGTCCTGACTTTC.